The next 16 T cell receptor beta chains were all read from a single sample in a study of cytomegalovirus exposure and HLA in healthy donors. Amplification used 60 Vbeta primers and 13 Jbeta primers. Assay: immunoSEQ multiplex PCR; the TCRdb copy retains only in-frame clones and omits some. This sample has more than 70,000 clones, with approximately 80% found just once. Sequencing used PBMCs. The source of these receptors is a man in his thirties or forties in good health and CMV-seropositive.

The chain uses TRBV6-5 and TRBJ1-1; D not certain. The V gene's germline CDR1 is MNHEY and CDR2 SVGAGI. The CDR3 is made up of 13 amino acids. V was shortened by 2 bases and J by 1 base, with 5 bases between the two germline ends. CDR3 sequence (DNA): TGTGCCAGCAGTTACGTACAGAACACTGAAGCTTTCTTT. Translation: CASSYVQNTEAFF.

The rearrangement links TRBV19 to TRBJ2-7; unclear D gene. Trimming removed 6 bases at V and 7 bases at J, with 16 bases between. CDR3 length: 13 amino acids. Germline CDR1 is LNHDA and CDR2 is SQIVND (reference sequence). CDR3 sequence (DNA): TGTGCCAGTAGCGACCCCTCGGGTCGGGAGCAGTACTTC. This sequence encodes CASSDPSGREQYF.

This clone was recorded a few times. The V gene is TRBV18, the J gene TRBJ1-2; TRBD1 agrees at 7 bases. Germline CDR1 KGHSH, CDR2 LQKENI. CDR3 length: 14 amino acids. Trimming cost V 3 bases and J 8 bases; bases outside gene matches: 9. The CDR3 sequence is CASSPGQSQGGYTF. The CDR3 DNA is TGTGCCAGCTCACCGGGACAGAGCCAAGGGGGCTACACCTTC.

The V and J genes are TRBV6-1 and TRBJ2-7, with D perhaps matching TRBD2 (5 bases). CDR3 length: 16 residues. Germline loops: CDR1 MNHNS, CDR2 SASEGT. This chain's CDR3 is CASSEASWAADYEQYV. The CDR3 DNA follows: TGTGCCAGCAGTGAAGCGAGCTGGGCAGCAGACTACGAGCAGTACGTT.

This clone came up a few times. The CDR3: CASSQEGTGGRLLEQFF. CDR3 bases: TGTGCCAGCAGCCAAGAGGGTACTGGCGGGCGCCTTCTTGAGCAGTTCTTC. The chain links TRBV4-2 to TRBJ2-1; maybe TRBD2 (5 bases). Trimming removed 0 bases from V and 9 bases from J, with 21 bases in between. Germline CDR1 and CDR2: LGHNA and YNFKEQ. The CDR3 extends over 17 amino acids.

This clone has a handful of counts. This chain links TRBV11-2 with TRBJ1-3, with D uncertain. CDR1 and CDR2 (germline): SGHAT, FQNNGV. V was cut by 4 bases and J by 6 bases, with 10 bases left in between. The CDR3 is 13 amino acids. CDR3 region: CASSWAEENTIYF. The DNA for the CDR3 is TGTGCCAGCAGCTGGGCCGAAGAAAACACCATATATTTT.

This clone showed up just once. The V and J genes are TRBV28 and TRBJ1-2; D is perhaps TRBD1 (5 bases). The germline gives CDR1 MDHEN, CDR2 SYDVKM. The V gene lost 5 bases and the J gene lost 8 bases, with 15 bases spanning the gap. The CDR3 runs to 13 residues. The CDR3 sequence: CASSPQAGRGYTF. The CDR3 DNA follows: TGTGCCAGCAGTCCGCAGGCGGGACGCGGCTACACCTTC.

The chain combines TRBV5-4 with TRBJ2-2, with 7 bases identical to TRBD2. With 4 bases clipped from V and 7 bases from J, the junction kept 4 bases outside the gene matches. Looked up from germline, CDR1 is SGHNT and CDR2 is YYREEE (reference sequence). The length of the CDR3 is 13 residues. This CDR3 reads CASSPTSSGELFF. CDR3 DNA: TGTGCCAGCAGCCCGACTAGCAGCGGGGAGCTGTTTTTT.

The chain uses TRBV29-1 and TRBJ1-1; a weak D match, TRBD1 (5 bases). The CDR3 consists of 13 residues. The V and J ends lost 6 bases and 0 bases respectively, with 11 bases between them. Germline-derived CDR1 and CDR2 are SQVTM and ANQGSEA. The CDR3 DNA reads as TGCAGCGTCGCCGACAGCCTGAACACTGAAGCTTTCTTT. It translates to CSVADSLNTEAFF.

The rearrangement links TRBV29-1 to TRBJ2-1; weak D call: TRBD1 (6 bases). The CDR3 is made up of 10 amino acids. Between the trimmed V and J ends, which lost 8 bases and 10 bases, there was a span of 12 bases. The germline CDR1 and CDR2 sequences are SQVTM and ANQGSEA. The CDR3 DNA reads TGCAGCTACACAGGGAGCGAGCAGTTCTTC. The encoded protein is CSYTGSEQFF.

The chain uses TRBV7-9 and TRBJ2-7; tentative D call: TRBD2 (6 bases). Germline assignment: CDR1 SEHNR and CDR2 FQNEAQ (reference sequence). The CDR3 length is 12 residues. The germline V and J ends were trimmed by 2 bases and 6 bases, with 8 bases remaining between them. This chain's CDR3 is CASSLSSGEQYF. CDR3 DNA: TGTGCCAGCAGCTTAAGTAGCGGCGAGCAGTACTTC.

The rearrangement uses TRBV7-2 and TRBJ2-7; possible D gene TRBD2, 5 bases. Per germline, CDR1 SGHTA and CDR2 FQGNSA. CDR3 length: 14 residues. V was clipped by 2 bases and J by 5 bases, with 13 bases between them. The CDR3 region has the DNA TGTGCCAGCAGCTTACGGACTTTCAACAACGAGCAGTACTTC. It yields the protein CASSLRTFNNEQYF.

The CDR3 sequence: CSADETGGKLFF. The CDR3 nucleotides are TGCAGCGCCGACGAGACCGGGGGAAAACTGTTTTTT. The chain joins TRBV29-1 to TRBJ1-4, with D possibly matching TRBD1 (5 bases). Deletions cut 7 bases from V and 10 bases from J, with 16 bases between. The CDR3 contains 12 residues. Per the germline V gene, CDR1 is SQVTM and CDR2 is ANQGSEA.

Turning to this clone: The junction and the germline gene differ at one end; a read error may be behind it. The rearrangement uses TRBV2 and TRBJ2-7, with D possibly being TRBD2 (5 bases). Germline V gene lookup returns CDR1 SNHLY and CDR2 FYNNEI. The CDR3 covers 12 residues. Here the CDR3 reads CASREGLYEQYF. The CDR3 DNA reads TGTGCCAGCAGAGAAGGACTCTACGAGCAGTACTTC.

The rearrangement links TRBV4-3 to TRBJ2-1; D gene ambiguous. Germline CDR1 LGHNA, CDR2 YSLEER. The CDR3 spans 14 residues. V was cut by 1 base and J by 3 bases, with 7 bases left in between. The CDR3 DNA reads as TGCGCCAGCAGCCAAGGGCTCAGCTACAATGAGCAGTTCTTC. It codes for CASSQGLSYNEQFF.

J is TRBJ1-1 and V is TRBV5-6, with D possibly being TRBD1 (6 bases). The CDR3 consists of 14 residues. The germline V gene has CDR1 SGHDT and CDR2 YYEEEE. The V end was cut by 2 bases, the J end by 4 bases, with 12 bases between. This CDR3 is CASSLGGGSTEAFF. The CDR3 region has the DNA TGTGCCAGCAGCTTAGGGGGGGGCAGCACTGAAGCTTTCTTT.